Following are 3 T cell receptor beta chains from one sample sequenced in a study of cytomegalovirus exposure and HLA in healthy donors. PCR involved 60 Vbeta and 13 Jbeta primers. Measured with immunoSEQ multiplex PCR; TCRdb has only the in-frame clones, and not every one. The sample consists of roughly 95,000 clones, about three quarters of them appearing once. The sequencing sample was made of PBMCs. The origin of the receptors is a young man in good health and CMV-seropositive.

This clone was seen a few times. The chain uses TRBV6-6 and TRBJ1-4, with D unresolved. Trimming took off 5 bases at V and 7 bases at J, with 5 bases between the two ends. Germline V lookup: CDR1 MNHNY, CDR2 SVGAGI (reference sequence). CDR3 size: 11 residues. The CDR3 reads CASSASEKLFF. In DNA, the CDR3 is TGTGCCAGCAGTGCGTCTGAAAAACTGTTTTTT.

This rearrangement joins TRBV6-5 to TRBJ2-4, with TRBD1 as a possible D gene (6 bases). The CDR3 runs 13 residues. CDR1 and CDR2 (germline): MNHEY, SVGAGI. Trimming removed 5 bases at V and 7 bases at J, with 12 bases between. The CDR3 reads CASSTGTINIQYF. CDR3 in DNA: TGTGCCAGCAGTACCGGGACAATCAACATTCAGTACTTC.

The chain couples TRBV7-3 to TRBJ1-1, with 7 positions matching TRBD1. The CDR3 spans 15 residues. Trimming took 5 bases from V and 1 from J; bases not matched to a gene: 7. Germline V lookup: CDR1 SGHTA, CDR2 FQGTGA. The CDR3 coding sequence is TGTGCCAGCAGCCCCCAGACAGGGCGGAACACTGAAGCTTTCTTT. Protein sequence: CASSPQTGRNTEAFF.